This TCR beta chain stems from a study of identical twins. Germline lookup yields CDR1 SGHVS and CDR2 FQNEAQ. The CDR3 runs 13 residues. Trimming removed 5 bases from V and 7 bases from J, with 12 bases in between. Study observations and caveats: Part of the zero-insertion signal could reflect confounding by invariant MAIT and iNKT cells.

TCRdb reprocessed the 5' RACE reads via MiXCR and lists one record per CDR3 protein. Here the sample spans 100,000 or so distinct CDR3 sequences, roughly 6% being singletons. As to this clonotype: The antigen remains unidentified.

The clonotype comes from a woman between 45 and 65 years old in good health. The chain couples TRBV7-8 to TRBJ1-5; TRBD1 might be the D (5 bases). The sample taken for sequencing was memory T cells sorted from blood. CDR3 sequence reads: CASSHGGEQPQHF. The CDR3 DNA sequence: TGTGCCAGCAGCCATGGGGGGGAACAGCCCCAGCATTTT.